This T cell receptor beta chain was identified in a study of cytomegalovirus exposure and HLA in healthy donors listed by TCRdb under 2017. Regarding the complete study: According to an earlier analysis of several hundred of the donors, some 180 million T cells yielded roughly 100 million unique TCR beta sequences and roughly 280 Gb of sequence data. In a later genetic analysis, genome-wide SNP genotypes for about three fifths of the roughly 670 donors were used, and that subset was treated as a discovery cohort. To study patterns of TCR occurrence, a later analysis re-analyzed previously published TCR beta repertoires from 550 to 800 donors and added high-resolution HLA genotyping. An earlier analysis of 587 of the donors used high-throughput TCR beta sequencing to judge whether each TCR beta V gene segment behaved as functional or pseudogenic. Among 350 to 400 genotyped donors of the cohort, an average of approximately 230,000 unique TCR beta nucleotide sequences were sequenced per donor, around 20% of them non-productive. Four to six DR-DQ haplotypes were handled as single units for association and clustering because linkage in the cohort was strong. Of the 350 to 450 genotyped donors, about 80% fell in the genetic ancestry cluster associated with self-reported Caucasian donors. The T cell repertoires of around 730 subjects were profiled by immunosequencing and related to cytomegalovirus serostatus. Along with the approximately 650-subject first cohort, a separate validation cohort of about 110 different subjects was used. The later analysis used no new phenotypic data to find candidate immune exposures, relying instead on TCR beta sequences and their occurrence across donors. Donor age, sex, ethnicity and CMV serostatus were compiled alongside the repertoire data. The study aimed to test whether signatures of past pathogen exposure could be identified by cataloging public T cell receptors. All discovery cohort repertoires had been generated using a single sequencing platform. Roughly 310 gigabases of sequencing data and roughly 90 million unique TCR sequences were included in an early release covering about 600 HLA-typed donors. HLA typing covered class I and class II loci at four-digit resolution. The study combined high-throughput TCR immunosequencing, statistical association of individual TCRs with disease status, and machine learning to predict cytomegalovirus infection status. The number of typed donors differed by locus: about 620-640 for A, B, C, DRB1 and DQB1; 500 to 550 for DQA1; approximately 600 for DPA1; and roughly 450 for DPB1.

The cohort consisted of 666 healthy bone marrow donors. At the time of sampling, all cohort members were nominally healthy, though unrecorded immune exposures were likely present. The donor was CMV seronegative and was included in the group of 352 seronegative cohort members. Every donor gave a peripheral blood sample, and the peripheral blood mononuclear cells from that sample were used for TCR beta sequencing. Genomic DNA extraction from the blood cell samples was performed with the Qiagen DNeasy Blood Extraction Kit. CDR1 SGHTA and CDR2 FQGNSA are derived from the germline V gene. The CDR3 goes from the cysteine to the phenylalanine over 15 residues. The kept DNA is CDR3 alone, 45 bases in frame from the first base. The germline V end is reduced by 3 bases and the J end by 2 bases; junction bases left unmatched: 3. In the case of this clone: Its cognate antigen has yet to be identified. Per-base qualities were not stored, and no clone one base away is much larger.

The research as a whole found: Because the 87-base-pair reads could not distinguish some IMGT-functional V segments, including TRBV6-2 and TRBV6-3, those segments were excluded. V-gene and J-gene trimming of TCR beta chains was associated with a missense DCLRE1C variant in a later genetic analysis, and the association was replicated in an independent cohort. Across donors, most TCR sequences were observed very rarely, whereas some public TCRs were present in many individuals. A further reported finding was that TCR beta sequences accurately predicted the HLA-A and HLA-B alleles for most subjects in the first cohort. Roughly uniform sequencing depth across donors was assumed in presence/absence analyses, although this assumption may not hold. An earlier analysis of approximately 530 of the donors showed that most TCR beta V segments appeared in productive rearrangements either about 90% or about 30% of the time, which broadly matched IMGT annotations. A group of highly shared sequence variants was considered likely to be a technical artifact of the sequencing pipeline. The study listed around 160 TCR beta chains as associated with cytomegalovirus. At a false discovery rate of 0.05, a later analysis linked 16,951 TCR beta sequences to specific HLA alleles. Because HLA typing was missing for some donors at each locus, association tests included only the typed subset. A later analysis found that most CMV-associated TCR beta chains appeared HLA-restricted, with HLA associations seemingly driven largely by CMV exposure. In a later analysis, HLA-associated TCR beta chains were found to be more clonally expanded and to have lower generation probabilities than equally common non-associated chains. It was suggested by the authors that the approach could potentially be generalized to other disease states and immunological phenotypes. Assigning TCR associations to individual alleles was difficult when HLA alleles, especially DR and DQ, strongly co-occurred. In vitro tests confirmed that a few of the cytomegalovirus-associated TCR beta chains recognize cytomegalovirus antigens. In both the original and validation cohorts, the classifier was reported to diagnose cytomegalovirus status with high specificity and sensitivity. According to a later analysis, parvovirus B19, influenza, CMV and Epstein-Barr virus appeared linked to several top co-occurrence clusters. Linkage disequilibrium might explain the correlated functional status among segregating V segments, but an unknown experimental factor could not be ruled out. The earlier analysis of about 600 of the donors excluded about 16 rarely observed V segments, including chromosome 9 orphons, because counts were too low. In a later analysis, the rate of TCR association differed among HLA loci, with DRB1 alleles having the most associated TCRs and HLA-C alleles having the fewest. According to a later genetic analysis, donors in an Asian-associated ancestry cluster had fewer N-insertions in productive TCRs than the approximately 690-donor mean. The only immune exposure information available for the cohort was CMV serostatus. This cohort had only TCR beta chains sequenced, and the lack of alpha or paired-chain data limited which features could be detected.

The method behind the library was the immunoSEQ multiplex PCR assay. For the multiplex PCR, a mixture combining 60 forward primers for TCR Vbeta segments and 13 reverse primers for TCR Jbeta segments was used. The CDR3 region of rearranged TCR beta genes was amplified from genomic DNA by a multiplex PCR assay. The amplified TCR beta libraries were sequenced on the Illumina HiSeq System as 87-base-pair reads. In the paper's pipeline: Across the 500 to 850 repertoires, a later analysis counted approximately 83 million unique TCR beta chains, some 11 million of which were shared by at least two donors. To remove PCR and sequencing errors, raw reads were error-corrected and collapsed into unique sequences using a nearest-neighbor algorithm that merged closely related sequences. Alignment of CDR3 sequences to IMGT reference sequences was used to assign V, D and J gene segments. For a sequence to be retained, a match of at least six nucleotides was required to both a V gene segment and a J gene segment. Rearrangements were called productive when the CDR3 lacked stop codons and stayed in frame with V and J; all others were non-productive. CDR3 was defined by IMGT convention, running from the second conserved V-encoded cysteine to the conserved J-encoded phenylalanine. Sequences without an unambiguous match to a single V gene segment were excluded from the earlier analysis of 450 to 750 of the donors. An earlier analysis of some 500 of the donors classified V segments as functional when productive rearrangements were above 56.7% and as segregating when the standard deviation between donors was above 5%. A statistical classification framework was developed to diagnose cytomegalovirus status using the catalog of TCR beta chain sequences. A later analysis assigned V and J genes by comparing TCR nucleotide sequences with IMGT/GENE-DB human TR gene sequences. The TCRdist pipeline was used in a later analysis to assign CDR3 sequences and most-parsimonious VDJ recombination scenarios. In a later analysis, each TCR beta chain was defined by its CDR3 amino acid sequence together with its V-gene family, and reads without a unique V-gene family were excluded. As a way to deal with suspected cross-contamination and a sequencing artifact, a later analysis dropped roughly 600 nucleotide sequences that were highly shared and had low generation probability. In a later analysis, a clonal expansion index for each public chain was calculated from normalized within-repertoire ranks of inferred template counts. A later analysis computed generation probabilities with a VDJ recombination model fitted to out-of-frame rearrangements, and checked the results against IGoR. In a later analysis, TCR-TCR, TCR-HLA and TCR-CMV co-occurrence was scored with hypergeometric tests, and a repertoire-size bias correction was applied to TCR pairs. False discovery rates were estimated in a later analysis by permuting HLA or CMV assignments 20 times. In a later analysis, co-occurring TCRs were grouped using DBSCAN, and TCRdist sequence similarity was added for clustering within HLA-allele-positive subsets. Repertoires with fewer than 30,000 or more than 120,000 public chains were left out of co-occurrence clustering, as were roughly five repertoires with anomalous nucleotide sharing. TCRdb re-hosts the immuneACCESS table, in-frame sequences only. Its copies lack some clones; in the studies checked, an unresolved V gene accounts for under half of them, and the cause for the rest is not known. For V, J and clone size, that table is used; D and trimming come from the DNA. This sample holds 100,000 or so clones; over 70% were observed only once. The top ten constitute approximately 5.6% of the sample.

This receptor chain uses TRBV7-2 and TRBJ2-5; 10 of the junction bases match TRBD1. The sample comprised PBMCs. The origin of this receptor is a male donor in good health and CMV-seronegative. The CDR3 protein: CASSFDRGRQETQYF. DNA sequence: TGTGCCAGCAGCTTCGACAGGGGGCGGCAAGAGACCCAGTACTTC.